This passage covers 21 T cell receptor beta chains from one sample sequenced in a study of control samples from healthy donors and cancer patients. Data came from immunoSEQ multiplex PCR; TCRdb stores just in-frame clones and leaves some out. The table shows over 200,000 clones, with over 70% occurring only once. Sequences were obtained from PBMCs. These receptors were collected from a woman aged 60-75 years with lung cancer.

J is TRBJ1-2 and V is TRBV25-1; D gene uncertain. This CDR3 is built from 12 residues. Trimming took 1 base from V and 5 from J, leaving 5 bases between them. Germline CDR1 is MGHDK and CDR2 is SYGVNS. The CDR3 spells CASSESTYGYTF. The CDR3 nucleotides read TGTGCCAGCAGTGAATCGACGTATGGCTACACCTTC.

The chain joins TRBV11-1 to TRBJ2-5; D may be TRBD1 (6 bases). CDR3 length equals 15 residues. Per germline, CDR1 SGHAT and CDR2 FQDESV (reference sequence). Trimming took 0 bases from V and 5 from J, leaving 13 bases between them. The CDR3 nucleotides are TGTGCCAGCAGCTTAGCGCTGACAGGTGGGGAGACCCAGTACTTC. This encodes CASSLALTGGETQYF.

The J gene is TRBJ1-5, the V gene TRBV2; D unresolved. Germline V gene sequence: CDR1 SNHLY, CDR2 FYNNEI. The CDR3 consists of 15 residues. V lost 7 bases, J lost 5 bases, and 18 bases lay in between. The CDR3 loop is CASTPREGWDQPQHF. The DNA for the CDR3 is TGTGCCAGCACTCCAAGGGAGGGTTGGGATCAGCCCCAGCATTTT.

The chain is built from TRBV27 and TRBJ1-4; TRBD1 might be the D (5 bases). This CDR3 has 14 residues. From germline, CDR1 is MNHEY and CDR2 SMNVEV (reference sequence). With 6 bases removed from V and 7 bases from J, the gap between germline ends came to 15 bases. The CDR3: CASRLEGLGEKLFF. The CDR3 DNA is TGTGCCAGCAGACTCGAGGGACTTGGTGAAAAACTGTTTTTT.

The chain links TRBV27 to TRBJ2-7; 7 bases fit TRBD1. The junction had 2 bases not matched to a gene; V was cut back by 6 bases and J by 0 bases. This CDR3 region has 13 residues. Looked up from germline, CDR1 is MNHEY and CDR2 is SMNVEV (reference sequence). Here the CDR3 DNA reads TGTGCCAGCAGGACAGGGAGCTCCTACGAGCAGTACTTC. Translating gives CASRTGSSYEQYF.

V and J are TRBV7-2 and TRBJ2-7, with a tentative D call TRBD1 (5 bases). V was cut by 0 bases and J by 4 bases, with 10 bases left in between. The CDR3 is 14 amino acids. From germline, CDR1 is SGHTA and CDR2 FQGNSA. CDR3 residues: CASSLASSGYEQYF. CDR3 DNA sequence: TGTGCCAGCAGCTTAGCGTCTTCAGGGTACGAGCAGTACTTC.

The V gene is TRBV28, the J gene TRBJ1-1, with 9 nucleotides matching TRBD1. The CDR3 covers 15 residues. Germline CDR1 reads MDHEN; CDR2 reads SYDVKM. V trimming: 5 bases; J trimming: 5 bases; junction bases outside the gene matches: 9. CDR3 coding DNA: TGTGCCAGCAGTCCTCAACAGGGGGCGAGAACTGAAGCTTTCTTT. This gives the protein CASSPQQGARTEAFF. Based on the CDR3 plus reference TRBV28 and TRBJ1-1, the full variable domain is DVKVTQSSRYLVKRTGEKVFLECVQDMDHENMFWYRQDPGLGLRLIYFSYDVKMKEKGDIPEGYSVSREKKERFSLILESASTNQTSMYLCASSPQQGARTEAFFGQGTRLTVV.

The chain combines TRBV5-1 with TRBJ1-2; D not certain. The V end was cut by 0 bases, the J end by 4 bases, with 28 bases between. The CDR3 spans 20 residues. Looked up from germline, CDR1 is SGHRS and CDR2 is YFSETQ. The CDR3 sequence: CASSLADRVGESPRLYGYTF. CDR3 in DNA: TGCGCCAGCAGCTTGGCGGATCGGGTGGGTGAGTCACCCCGACTCTATGGCTACACCTTC. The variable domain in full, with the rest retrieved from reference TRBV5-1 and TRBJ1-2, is KAGVTQTPRYLIKTRGQQVTLSCSPISGHRSVSWYQQTPGQGLQFLFEYFSETQRNKGNFPGRFSGRQFSNSRSEMNVSTLELGDSALYLCASSLADRVGESPRLYGYTFGSGTRLTVV.

The DNA of the CDR3 is TGCAGTGCTAGTAGGATTAGGGTATTGAACACTGAAGCTTTCTTT. It yields the protein CSASRIRVLNTEAFF. This sequence joins TRBV20-1 and TRBJ1-1; D not certain. The germline V gene has CDR1 DFQATT and CDR2 SNEGSKA (reference sequence). The CDR3 contains 15 residues. Trimming shortened V by 3 bases and J by 0 bases, and 14 bases separated the two germline ends.

The CDR3 loop is CASSMRGNQPQHF. As DNA, the CDR3 is TGTGCCAGTAGTATGAGGGGCAATCAGCCCCAGCATTTT. The chain recombines TRBV19 with TRBJ1-5; D uncertain. Germline V gives CDR1 LNHDA, CDR2 SQIVND (reference sequence). The CDR3 has 13 residues. Between the trimmed V and J ends, which lost 3 bases and 2 bases, there was a span of 5 bases.

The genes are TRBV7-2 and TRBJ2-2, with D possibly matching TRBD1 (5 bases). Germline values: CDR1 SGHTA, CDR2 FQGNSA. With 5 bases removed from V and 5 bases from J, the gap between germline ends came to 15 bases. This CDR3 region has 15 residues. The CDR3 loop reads CASSADSPRTGELFF. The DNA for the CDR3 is TGTGCCAGCAGCGCCGACAGCCCGAGGACCGGGGAGCTGTTTTTT. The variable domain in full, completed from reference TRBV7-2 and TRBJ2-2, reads GAGVSQSPSNKVTEKGKDVELRCDPISGHTALYWYRQSLGQGLEFLIYFQGNSAPDKSGLPSDRFSAERTGGSVSTLTIQRTQQEDSAVYLCASSADSPRTGELFFGEGSRLTVL.

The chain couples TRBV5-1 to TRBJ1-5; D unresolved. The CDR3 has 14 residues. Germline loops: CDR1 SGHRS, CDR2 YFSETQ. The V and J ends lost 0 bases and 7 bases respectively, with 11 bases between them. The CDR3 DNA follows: TGCGCCAGCAGCTTGGCCCCGGGGAACCAGCCCCAGCATTTT. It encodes CASSLAPGNQPQHF.

The CDR3, as DNA: TGTGCCAGCAGTCTCGACTCGATGGGGGGCTACACCTTC. Translated: CASSLDSMGGYTF. The chain uses TRBV28 and TRBJ1-2; D unresolved. The CDR3 is made up of 13 amino acids. CDR1 and CDR2 from the germline V gene are MDHEN and SYDVKM. Trimming cost V 5 bases and J 8 bases, with 15 bases left between them.

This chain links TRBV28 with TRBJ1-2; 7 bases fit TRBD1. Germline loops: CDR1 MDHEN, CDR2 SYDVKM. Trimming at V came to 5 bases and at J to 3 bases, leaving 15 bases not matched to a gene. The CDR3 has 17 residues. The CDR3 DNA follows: TGTGCCAGCAGTCTACCTTTACGGACAGGAGCCTACTATGGCTACACCTTC. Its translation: CASSLPLRTGAYYGYTF.

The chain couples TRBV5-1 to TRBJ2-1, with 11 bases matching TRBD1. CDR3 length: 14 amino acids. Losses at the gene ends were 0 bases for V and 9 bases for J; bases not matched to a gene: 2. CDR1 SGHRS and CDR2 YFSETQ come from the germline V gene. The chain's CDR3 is CASSLVGTGGEQFF. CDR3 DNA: TGCGCCAGCAGCTTGGTGGGGACAGGGGGTGAGCAGTTCTTC.

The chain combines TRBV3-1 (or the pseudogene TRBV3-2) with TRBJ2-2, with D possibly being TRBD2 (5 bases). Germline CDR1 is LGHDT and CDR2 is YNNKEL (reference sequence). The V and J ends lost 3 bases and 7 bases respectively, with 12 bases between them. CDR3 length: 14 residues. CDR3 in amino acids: CASSQLRGGGELFF. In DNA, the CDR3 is TGTGCCAGCAGCCAGCTGCGTGGAGGCGGGGAGCTGTTTTTT.

The CDR3, as DNA: TGTGCCAGCAGCTTACGGGTCGGGGGGAGTGAGACCCAGTACTTC. It translates to CASSLRVGGSETQYF. The chain recombines TRBV7-8 with TRBJ2-5; 7 bases match TRBD2. V gave up 2 bases and J gave up 5 bases; unmatched junction bases: 8. Germline CDR1 SGHVS, CDR2 FQNEAQ. This CDR3 has 15 residues.

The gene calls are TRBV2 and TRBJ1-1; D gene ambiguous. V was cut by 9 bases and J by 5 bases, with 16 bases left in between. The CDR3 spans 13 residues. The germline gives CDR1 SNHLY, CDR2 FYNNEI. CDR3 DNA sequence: TGTGCCAGAAGTCCGGGAGGATGGACTGAAGCTTTCTTT. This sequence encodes CARSPGGWTEAFF.

DNA of the CDR3: TGTGCCAGTAGCCTCTCCGGGACAGGGAATCAGCCCCAGCATTTT. Amino acids: CASSLSGTGNQPQHF. J is TRBJ1-5 and V is TRBV19; 9 nucleotides line up with TRBD1. Germline V gene data show CDR1 as LNHDA and CDR2 as SQIVND (reference sequence). The CDR3 consists of 15 residues. The trim removed 6 bases at V and 4 bases at J, leaving 7 bases unmatched.

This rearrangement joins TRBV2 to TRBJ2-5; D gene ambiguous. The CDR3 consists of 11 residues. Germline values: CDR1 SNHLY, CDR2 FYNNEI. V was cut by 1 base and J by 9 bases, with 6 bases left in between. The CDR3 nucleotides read TGTGCCAGCAGTGAAGAAGTACCCCAGTACTTC. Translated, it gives CASSEEVPQYF.

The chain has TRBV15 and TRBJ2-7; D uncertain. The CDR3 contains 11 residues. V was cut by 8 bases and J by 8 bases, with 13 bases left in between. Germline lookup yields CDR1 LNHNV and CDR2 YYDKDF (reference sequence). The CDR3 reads CATSAYAKQYF. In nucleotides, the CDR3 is TGTGCCACCTCGGCCTACGCGAAGCAGTACTTC.